These T cell receptor beta chains were read from a single sample in a study of T cells in Graves' hyperthyroidism and ophthalmopathy. Using its own MiXCR run on the multiplex PCR reads, TCRdb lists one record per CDR3 protein. The sample has under 750,000 distinct CDR3 sequences; around 20% are singletons. Source material: blood. The receptors were sampled from a woman aged 45-65 years with Graves' hyperthyroidism that later progressed to Graves' ophthalmopathy. Each CDR3 is given with its conserved first and last residue. The D gene is left open where the match is weak. Clone size is stated in some rows and not others, as once, few, many or a class when expanded.

d_call clone_size j_call v_call cdr3_nt cdr3_aa
. few TRBJ2-7 TRBV7-9 TGTGCCAGCAGCCTACAGGACGGCTCCTACGAGCAGTACTTC CASSLQDGSYEQYF
. many TRBJ2-3 TRBV5-1 TGCGCCAGCAGCTTGGGAAAGGCGGCAGGGGCTAAAGATACGCAGTATTTT CASSLGKAAGAKDTQYF
. . TRBJ1-5 TRBV10-3 TGTGCCATCAGTGAGTCGGGGGCAGCTAGCAATCAGCCCCAGCATTTT CAISESGAASNQPQHF
. many TRBJ1-1 TRBV11-2 TGTGCCAGCATTCCGACGGGCAGGGGCTTAACTTTTGAAGCTTTCTTT CASIPTGRGLTFEAFF
TRBD1 many TRBJ1-6 TRBV11-2 TGTGCCAGTCTAATACGGACCGCCGGGACAGAGGAAACAGGACGATCACCCCTCCACTTT CASLIRTAGTEETGRSPLHF
TRBD2 few TRBJ2-3 TRBV7-3 TGTGCCAGCAGCCCCTATATTACTAGCGGGGGGGCTTTAAATACGCAGTATTTT CASSPYITSGGALNTQYF
. . TRBJ2-7 TRBV5-1 TGCGCCAGCAGCTACCGGAACTCCTACGAGCAGTACTTC CASSYRNSYEQYF
. . TRBJ2-7 TRBV6-1 TGTGCCAGCAGTGACTACCGGGGAATCTACGAGCAGTACTTC CASSDYRGIYEQYF
. . TRBJ2-1 TRBV14 TGTGCCAGCAGCCAGGGGACCGGGTCAATACCGCTCGGGCAGTTCTTC CASSQGTGSIPLGQFF
. few TRBJ2-1 TRBV5-1 TGCGCCAGCAGCTTGACCCCTACGGTCGGTGGCAATGAGCAGTTCTTC CASSLTPTVGGNEQFF
. . TRBJ2-1 TRBV27 TGTGCCAGCAGGACTACCGGGACACCCCGGTTCGAGCAGTTCTTC CASRTTGTPRFEQFF
. . TRBJ1-1 TRBV6-1 TGTGCCAGCAGTTCGGAAAGGGTCGGGAACACTGAAGCTTTCTTT CASSSERVGNTEAFF
TRBD1 . TRBJ1-2 TRBV7-9 TGTGCCAGCAGCTGGGGGACAGGGGGCGGCGACTATGGCTACACCTTC CASSWGTGGGDYGYTF
TRBD1 few TRBJ1-2 TRBV14 TGTGCCAGCAAGGGGGCAGCTAACTATGGCTACACCTTC CASKGAANYGYTF
. . TRBJ1-1 TRBV12-3/TRBV12-4 TGTGCCAGCAGTCTCGGCTACAGGGTGAACACTGAAGCTTTCTTT CASSLGYRVNTEAFF
TRBD1 . TRBJ1-1 TRBV11-2 TGTGCCAGCAGCTTGGGACAGTGGGGGACTGAAGCTCTCTTT CASSLGQWGTEALF
. . TRBJ2-2 TRBV5-1 TGCGCCAGCAGGTTCGACACCGGGGAGCTGTTTTTT CASRFDTGELFF
TRBD2 once TRBJ2-3 TRBV7-2 TGTGCCAGCAGCCGTACTAGCGGGGGTGGCCCCGGCACAGATACGCAGTATTTT CASSRTSGGGPGTDTQYF
. many TRBJ2-1 TRBV7-9 TGTGCCAGCAGCTACCGGGCTGACAATGAGCAGTTCTTC CASSYRADNEQFF
TRBD1 few TRBJ2-1 TRBV15 TGTGCCACCAGCAGACACGGACAGGACAATGAGCAGTTCTTC CATSRHGQDNEQFF
. few TRBJ1-2 TRBV19 TGTGCCAGTAGTGCTACCGGGACACTCTATGGCTACACCTTC CASSATGTLYGYTF
TRBD1 . TRBJ2-1 TRBV18 TGTGCCAGCTCACCGGGACAGGGGGCGCATGAGCAGTTCTTC CASSPGQGAHEQFF
TRBD1 . TRBJ2-7 TRBV27 TGTGCCAGCAACCTAGGACAGGGTGTCCACGAGCAGTACTTC CASNLGQGVHEQYF
TRBD1 . TRBJ2-1 TRBV6-1 TGTGCCAGCAGCCTGGACAGGGCAAACTACAATGAGCAGTTCTTC CASSLDRANYNEQFF
. few TRBJ2-3 TRBV6-2/TRBV6-3 TGTGCCAGCACTCGGGTGCGGGGCGGGCCAGATACGCAGTATTTT CASTRVRGGPDTQYF
TRBD1 . TRBJ1-4 TRBV5-1 TGCGCCAGCAGCCGCGGACAGGGTAGGAATGAAAAACTGTTTTTT CASSRGQGRNEKLFF
. . TRBJ2-1 TRBV4-1 TGCGCCAGCAGCCAAGATGTAGCGATTGAGCAGTTCTTC CASSQDVAIEQFF
. few TRBJ2-3 TRBV5-4 TGTGCCAGCAGCTTGGGAAGACGGGTCACAGATACGCAGTATTTT CASSLGRRVTDTQYF
. many TRBJ2-7 TRBV30 TGTGCTCGGAAGGAGGGGTGGAGGAGCTCCGAGCAGTACTTC CARKEGWRSSEQYF
. . TRBJ2-3 TRBV19 TGTGCCAGTAGTGCAACCGGGGGTCAGACAGATACGCAGTATTTT CASSATGGQTDTQYF
. few TRBJ1-2 TRBV20-1 TGCAGTGCTAGTGGGACTAACTATGGCTACACCTTC CSASGTNYGYTF
. many TRBJ2-2 TRBV2 TGTGCCAGCAAGCTGACGGGGAACACCGGGGAGCTGTTTTTT CASKLTGNTGELFF
TRBD2 . TRBJ2-1 TRBV12-3/TRBV12-4 TGTGCCAGCAGTCCGGGACTAGCGGCAAACTCCTACAATGAGCAGTTCTTC CASSPGLAANSYNEQFF
TRBD1 many TRBJ1-1 TRBV12-3/TRBV12-4 TGTGCCAGCAGTTGGGACAGGTCCACTGAAGCTTTCTTT CASSWDRSTEAFF
TRBD2 . TRBJ2-1 TRBV7-9 TGTGCCAGCAGCCCGACACTGGGACTAGCGGGGGCGAATGAGCAGTTCTTC CASSPTLGLAGANEQFF
. . TRBJ2-1 TRBV19 TGTGCCAGTACCCATGTGAGAAGCAATGAGCAGTTCTTC CASTHVRSNEQFF
TRBD1 . TRBJ2-1 TRBV6-1 TGTGCCAGTGGGGACCGGGACAGTTACTACAATGAGCAGTTCTTC CASGDRDSYYNEQFF
TRBD1 many TRBJ1-2 TRBV29-1 TGCAGCGTCGGGACAGGGGGTCCCTATGGCTACACCTTC CSVGTGGPYGYTF
. many TRBJ2-7 TRBV7-9 TGTGCCAGCAGCGCTTCTGGGACGGTCTACGAGCAGTACTTC CASSASGTVYEQYF
. . TRBJ2-1 TRBV19 TGTGCCAGTAACATCGGGGGCTACAATGAGCAGTTCTTC CASNIGGYNEQFF